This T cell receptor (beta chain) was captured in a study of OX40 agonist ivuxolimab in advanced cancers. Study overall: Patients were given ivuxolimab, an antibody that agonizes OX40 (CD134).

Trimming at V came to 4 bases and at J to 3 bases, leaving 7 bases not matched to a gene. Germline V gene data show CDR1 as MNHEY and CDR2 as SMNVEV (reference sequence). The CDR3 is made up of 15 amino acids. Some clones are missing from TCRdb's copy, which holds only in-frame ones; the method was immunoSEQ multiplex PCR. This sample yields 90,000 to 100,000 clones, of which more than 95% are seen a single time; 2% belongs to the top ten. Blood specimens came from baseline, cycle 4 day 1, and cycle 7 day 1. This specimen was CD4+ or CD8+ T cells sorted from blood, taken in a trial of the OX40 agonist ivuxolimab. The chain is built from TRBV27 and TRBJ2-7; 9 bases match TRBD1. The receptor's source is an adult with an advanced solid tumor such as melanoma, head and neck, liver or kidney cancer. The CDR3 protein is CASSYSGQGFYEQYF. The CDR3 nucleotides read TGTGCCAGCAGTTACTCGGGACAGGGTTTCTACGAGCAGTACTTC.